The clone carrying this TCR beta chain was recorded many times. What it recognizes is unknown. The sample is drawn from a study of blood T cells in healthy people across ages. The study, taken as a whole, reports: Estimates based on one million T cells were treated as lower bounds.

The CDR3 runs to 18 residues. V was cut by 4 bases and J by 2 bases, with 21 bases left in between. Germline assignment: CDR1 MDHEN and CDR2 SYDVKM. Combining a sample-barcoded 5' primer with a J-beta primer mix, a second PCR ran for 7 to 11 cycles. TCRdb reanalysed the 5' RACE reads using MiXCR and keeps one entry per CDR3 protein. The table has 250,000 to 300,000 distinct CDR3 sequences, 25% to 30% seen once. There were at least 6 micrograms of total RNA extracted from every sample. This clonotype was obtained from a woman in her 70s in good health. The sequencing input was blood. The chain recombines TRBV28 with TRBJ1-5; D is unresolved. The CDR3 DNA is TGTGCCAGCAGTTATAGGGAATTAAGGTATCGCGGCAATCAGCCCCAGCATTTT. Amino acids: CASSYRELRYRGNQPQHF.